This T cell receptor beta chain is from a study of somatic mutations in T cells in chronic GVHD (dated by TCRdb to about 2020). CDR1 and CDR2 are read off the germline V gene as MNHNS and SASEGT. The cysteine opens and the phenylalanine closes a CDR3 of 14 amino acids. Just the 42-base CDR3 DNA is kept, in frame starting at base 1. Trimming leaves V shorter by 6 bases and J shorter by 7 bases, with the junction holding 7 bases beyond the gene matches. Sorting staining used anti-CD3, anti-CD4, anti-CD8 and a Vbeta20 antibody from the IOTest Beta Mark kit on a FACSAria III, with purity above 98%. Mononuclear cells were isolated by Ficoll-Paque PLUS density gradient centrifugation from peripheral blood that had been collected in sodium heparin tubes. Before TCRbeta deep sequencing, the CD4+ Vbeta20+, CD4+ Vbeta20-, and CD8+ T cell fractions were FACS-sorted. Comments on this clone: Its recognized antigen is unknown. It has no much larger one-base neighbor in the sample; base qualities were not kept.

Genomic DNA was isolated and then used for TCRbeta deep sequencing. The immunoSEQ assay, provided as a commercial service, was used for both TCRbeta CDR3 sequencing and the initial data processing. The source study handled its data this way. Reads were demultiplexed, adapter and primer sequences were removed, similar clones were merged by frequency-ratio clustering, and V, D, J genes were annotated with IMGT. The source is immuneACCESS, and TCRdb retained only in-frame sequences with V and J called. Part of the clones is not carried over; for the studies checked, unresolved V genes explain less than half of this, and the remainder is unexplained. The V and J calls and clone size were taken over from that table, and D and trimming were inferred from the DNA. The sample table lists 12,000 to 15,000 clones, 78% of them with a count of one. The ten largest clones represent about 34% of the sample.

Material: Vbeta20-negative CD4+ T cells from blood. The cell subset or site label for this specimen denotes: CD4+ T cells sorted as TCR Vbeta20 negative by flow cytometry. The chain employs TRBV6-1 and TRBJ1-2; 11 central bases correspond to TRBD1. This receptor was identified in a male patient in his 50s with chronic graft-versus-host disease. Some T cells may derive from the graft donor when a transplant has been performed. For the CDR3, the sequence is CASRRGQGAFGYTF. Here is the DNA: TGTGCCAGCAGGAGAGGACAGGGGGCCTTTGGCTACACCTTC.